This is a list of T cell receptor beta chains from one sample in a study of blood T cell repertoires in COVID-19. This table comes from immunoSEQ multiplex PCR, and its TCRdb copy is limited to in-frame clones, with some not included. Of approximately 450,000 clones listed, around 90% are singletons. Sequences were obtained from PBMCs or T cells enriched from blood (not recorded which). The source of these receptors is a woman younger than 35 with acute COVID-19. Each CDR3 is given with its conserved first and last residue. Each record gives: D gene, J gene, V gene, clone size, CDR3 protein, CDR3 DNA. The D gene is left open where the match is weak. Size is omitted from some rows. Given values are once, few, many or a class for expanded clones.

>-|TRBJ1-1|TRBV12-3/TRBV12-4|-
CASSLERDTEAFF
TGTGCCAGCAGTTTAGAGAGGGACACTGAAGCTTTCTTT
>TRBD2|TRBJ2-5|TRBV19|-
CASSIHSGVETQYF
TGTGCCAGTAGTATACACAGCGGGGTGGAGACCCAGTACTTC
>TRBD1|TRBJ1-5|TRBV15|few
CATSRDTGTGVYQPQHF
TGTGCCACCAGCAGAGATACCGGGACAGGGGTTTATCAGCCCCAGCATTTT
>TRBD1|TRBJ1-6|TRBV7-9|-
CASSTAGTGVSPLHF
TGTGCCAGCAGCACTGCCGGGACAGGAGTGTCACCCCTCCACTTT
>-|TRBJ1-2|TRBV6-6|-
CASSLIQGLSNYGYTF
TGTGCCAGCAGTTTAATACAGGGACTATCTAACTATGGCTACACCTTC
>-|TRBJ2-7|TRBV11-2|few
CASSFVVSEQYF
TGTGCCAGCAGCTTTGTTGTATCCGAGCAGTACTTC
>TRBD1|TRBJ1-2|TRBV28|-
CASNPGQGGYGYTF
TGTGCCAGTAATCCGGGACAGGGAGGCTATGGCTACACCTTC
>-|TRBJ1-2|TRBV7-9|-
CASSLEGQLYGYTF
TGTGCCAGCAGCTTAGAAGGACAGCTTTATGGCTACACCTTC
>TRBD1|TRBJ1-4|TRBV19|few
CASSMRQGNEKLFF
TGTGCCAGTAGTATGAGACAGGGGAATGAAAAACTGTTTTTT
>TRBD1|TRBJ1-1|TRBV7-8|-
CASSLGGGAFHSEAFF
TGTGCCAGCAGCCTCGGAGGGGGCGCTTTCCATTCGGAAGCTTTCTTT
>TRBD1|TRBJ1-1|TRBV10-2|-
CASSERGTGGAEAFF
TGCGCCAGCAGTGAGAGGGGGACAGGGGGAGCTGAAGCTTTCTTT
>-|TRBJ1-1|TRBV6-5|once
CASRGAFNGGTEAFF
TGTGCCAGCAGAGGAGCGTTTAACGGCGGGACTGAAGCTTTCTTT
>-|TRBJ2-3|TRBV23-1|-
CASSRAGKEADTQYF
TGCGCCAGCAGTCGAGCAGGGAAGGAAGCAGATACGCAGTATTTT
>-|TRBJ2-1|TRBV15|-
CATRLRGQYNEQFF
TGTGCCACCAGGTTGCGGGGACAGTACAATGAGCAGTTCTTC
>-|TRBJ1-5|TRBV7-8|-
CASSLDRNNQPQHF
TGTGCCAGCAGCTTAGACAGAAACAATCAGCCCCAGCATTTT
>TRBD2|TRBJ2-7|TRBV18|-
CASRLTGTSGEVVTYEQYF
TGTGCCAGCCGACTAACCGGGACTAGCGGGGAGGTTGTCACCTACGAGCAGTACTTC
>TRBD1|TRBJ1-5|TRBV28|-
CASRPDRESNQPQHF
TGTGCCAGCAGACCGGACAGGGAGAGCAATCAGCCCCAGCATTTT